This T cell receptor beta chain was identified in a study of blood T cell repertoires in COVID-19. On the study more broadly: There were acute and convalescent COVID-19 samples, and they came from the United States, Italy and Spain.

TCRdb's copy holds only in-frame clones and misses some; the assay was immunoSEQ multiplex PCR. The sample holds some 90,000 clones, 80% to 95% seen once. CDR3 size: 16 residues. V was clipped by 3 bases and J by 1 base; unmatched bases: 5. Germline CDR1 reads MNHEY; CDR2 reads SMNVEV (reference sequence). The specimen was peripheral blood. The chain carries TRBV27 and TRBJ2-3; TRBD1 aligns across 9 bases. The receptor was derived from a woman between 45 and 60 years old in a cohort sampled during active COVID-19. The CDR3 spells CASSFLRTGGTDTQYF. CDR3 DNA sequence: TGTGCCAGCAGTTTTTTAAGGACAGGGGGCACAGATACGCAGTATTTT.